This record covers a single TCR beta chain. Its specificity is not known. This sample stems from a study of long-term antiretroviral therapy in people with HIV. Study at large: Some samples came about a decade before the 2015 immediate-ART recommendation, and these were the earliest. Findings and caveats of the study: Repertoires from HIV showed CDR3 length ranges narrower than those of controls.

A v3.0 immunoSEQ assay was performed at survey level. Using immunoSEQ multiplex PCR, the repertoire was profiled, and TCRdb retains in-frame clones only, with some absent. The table lists some 30,000 clones, around nine tenths of them singletons. The starting material was unsorted PBMCs, obtained 1.8 years after starting antiretroviral therapy. The sequence was collected from a woman younger than 35 with HIV.

CDR3 loop: CASSHRVLESPLHF. As DNA, the CDR3 is TGCGCCAGCAGCCACAGAGTCCTAGAATCACCCCTCCACTTT. The chain combines TRBV4-1 with TRBJ1-6; D is undetermined. Per the germline V gene, CDR1 is MGHRA and CDR2 is YSYEKL. V gave up 3 bases and J gave up 10 bases, with 13 bases separating them. The CDR3 consists of 14 residues.